One and the same sample provided the 17 T cell receptor beta chains below, sequenced in a study of regulatory T cells in long-lasting Graves disease listed by TCRdb under 2021. The time point label on this specimen signifies: newly diagnosed GD, antithyroid drugs for less than 3 months. For both TCR sequencing and RNA sequencing, RNA was extracted from PBMCs in TRIzol. The receptor library was made with multiplex PCR. The sequencing machine was an Illumina HiSeq 4000. To build TCR beta libraries, CDR3 regions were amplified by Arm-PCR using iRepertoire HTBI primers. The raw public data were reprocessed by TCRdb itself: fastp quality trimming at Q25, MiXCR clonotype calling, in-frame beta chains only. Entries are consolidated by CDR3 protein sequence, retaining the most common genes and DNA. Across this sample there are about 500,000 distinct CDR3 sequences, with 12% seen only once. The ten largest clones take up approximately 9.6% of the sample.

This same sample was also part of a study on T cells in Graves' hyperthyroidism and ophthalmopathy.

Specimen: peripheral blood mononuclear cells (PBMCs), collected at new diagnosis, from a patient treated with antithyroid drugs. Source of these receptors: a woman aged 25 to 39 with Graves disease. Donor details come from another sample of the same person, matched by shared clones.

This clonotype was picked up many times. The rearrangement links TRBV27 to TRBJ2-3; TRBD2 matches at 14 bases. This CDR3 has 19 residues. J was trimmed by 4 bases and V by 5 bases; bases with no gene match: 14. Per germline, CDR1 MNHEY and CDR2 SMNVEV (reference sequence). The CDR3 sequence: CASSTGLAGVGGYADTQYF. CDR3 bases: TGTGCCAGCAGTACGGGACTAGCGGGAGTCGGGGGATATGCAGATACGCAGTATTTT.

J is TRBJ2-7 and V is TRBV9; 9 nucleotides align to TRBD1. The J call may be in error: the DNA end matches TRBJ2-1 better. From germline, CDR1 is SGDLS and CDR2 YYNGEE. This CDR3 contains 14 residues. CDR3 sequence (DNA): TGTGCCAGCAGCATGGGACAGGGTGTCTACGAGCAGTTCTTC. It encodes CASSMGQGVYEQFF.

Ten or more counts support this clonotype. The chain uses TRBV9 and TRBJ2-1; 8 bases are a match to TRBD2. CDR1 SGDLS and CDR2 YYNGEE come from the germline V gene. After removal of 0 bases from V and 7 bases from J, the junction contained 6 bases not matched to a gene. The CDR3 runs to 15 residues. The CDR3 loop reads CASSVVSGSGNEQFF. The CDR3, as DNA: TGTGCCAGCAGCGTAGTGAGCGGGAGTGGGAATGAGCAGTTCTTC.

V gene TRBV10-2 combines with J gene TRBJ2-7, with D tentatively TRBD1 (6 bases). This CDR3 is 15 amino acids long. Per the germline V gene, CDR1 is WSHSY and CDR2 is SAAADI. The V end lost 5 bases, the J end lost 0 bases, and 14 bases lay between the germline ends. This chain's CDR3 is CASSPNRGGSYEQYF. DNA for the CDR3: TGCGCCAGCAGTCCGAACAGAGGGGGCTCCTACGAGCAGTACTTC.

This clonotype was recorded a few times. This chain joins TRBV13 and TRBJ1-1; maybe TRBD1 (6 bases). This CDR3 is 17 amino acids long. V gave up 7 bases and J gave up 0 bases, with 21 bases separating them. Germline values: CDR1 PRHDT, CDR2 FYEKMQ (reference sequence). The CDR3 is CASNPLGGEGVNTEAFF. The CDR3 DNA sequence: TGTGCCAGCAACCCTTTGGGGGGTGAGGGGGTGAACACTGAAGCTTTCTTT. Using reference TRBV13 and TRBJ1-1 for the parts outside the CDR3, the full variable domain is AAGVIQSPRHLIKEKRETATLKCYPIPRHDTVYWYQQGPGQDPQFLISFYEKMQSDKGSIPDRFSAQQFSDYHSELNMSSLELGDSALYFCASNPLGGEGVNTEAFFGQGTRLTVV.

Only a few counts were recorded for this clonotype. This chain connects TRBV4-3 to TRBJ1-6; D is ambiguous. CDR1 LGHNA and CDR2 YSLEER come from the germline V gene. This CDR3 region has 13 residues. Trimming took 4 bases from V and 5 from J, leaving 6 bases between them. The CDR3 region is CASSPLNNSPLHF. The CDR3 DNA sequence: TGCGCCAGCAGCCCTTTAAATAATTCACCCCTCCACTTT.

This clonotype was found many times. The genes are TRBV6-1 and TRBJ1-1, with D tentatively TRBD1 (6 bases). Deletions cut 6 bases from V and 8 bases from J, with 13 bases between. The CDR3 loop spans 12 amino acids. Germline CDR1 and CDR2: MNHNS and SASEGT. The CDR3, as DNA: TGTGCCAGCAGATCCCTTAGGGGGGAAGCTTTCTTT. Translation: CASRSLRGEAFF.

The table lists this clonotype with a few counts. The J gene is TRBJ2-3, the V gene TRBV29-1, with TRBD2 matching over 8 bases. The germline V gene has CDR1 SQVTM and CDR2 ANQGSEA. There are 13 residues in the CDR3. Trimming cost V 6 bases and J 4 bases; bases outside gene matches: 6. The chain's CDR3 is CSVTRAGADTQYF. The CDR3 nucleotides read TGCAGCGTGACAAGAGCGGGAGCAGATACGCAGTATTTT.

This clonotype has just a few counts. The rearrangement joins TRBV7-9 to TRBJ2-1; 13 bases match TRBD2. This CDR3 contains 16 residues. The V gene end was trimmed by 6 bases and the J gene end by 7 bases; junction bases not matched to a gene: 9. Germline V gene sequence: CDR1 SEHNR, CDR2 FQNEAQ (reference sequence). The CDR3 coding sequence is TGTGCCAGCAGGGGGGGACTAGCGGGAAACGGGAATGAGCAGTTCTTC. It specifies CASRGGLAGNGNEQFF.

The sample holds many counts of this clonotype. The J gene is TRBJ2-7, the V gene TRBV6-2 or TRBV6-3, with unresolved D. V lost 6 bases to trimming and J lost 3 bases, with 9 bases between them. This CDR3 is built from 12 residues. Germline V CDR1 and CDR2: MNHEY, SVGEGT. This CDR3 reads CASRETYYEQYF. In nucleotides, the CDR3 is TGTGCCAGCAGGGAGACTTACTACGAGCAGTACTTC.

This clonotype was seen only a few times. The chain employs TRBV6-1 and TRBJ2-7, with 7 bases fitting TRBD1. The CDR3 spans 15 residues. V shed 8 bases, J shed 6 bases, and the junction held 16 bases outside the gene matches. The germline CDR1 and CDR2 sequences are MNHNS and SASEGT. The CDR3 nucleotides are TGTGCCAGCCCAATGGTACAGGGGAGATCGGGCGAGCAGTACTTC. Encoded protein: CASPMVQGRSGEQYF.

This clonotype was detected many times. The V call is TRBV30, the J call TRBJ1-6, with D unclear. V lost 0 bases, J lost 7 bases, and 16 bases lay in between. The germline V gene has CDR1 GTSNPN and CDR2 SVGIG (reference sequence). The CDR3 has 16 amino acids. The CDR3 protein is CAWSVRGSGRNSPLHF. In DNA form, the CDR3 reads TGTGCCTGGAGTGTTCGTGGGTCCGGGAGGAATTCACCCCTCCACTTT.

This clonotype showed up many times. J is TRBJ2-5 and V is TRBV12-3 or TRBV12-4; D gene ambiguous. Trimming cost V 5 bases and J 5 bases, with 15 bases left between them. The CDR3 covers 14 residues. The CDR3 loop is CASSPGLRSETQYF. CDR3 coding DNA: TGTGCCAGCAGTCCGGGCCTTCGGTCGGAGACCCAGTACTTC.

The gene calls are TRBV18 and TRBJ1-1; 9 nucleotides match TRBD1. Trimming removed 5 bases from V and 4 bases from J; junction bases left unmatched: 8. The CDR3 contains 15 residues. Germline V gene data show CDR1 as KGHSH and CDR2 as LQKENI. The CDR3 spells CASSSSDRGVTEAFF. The DNA of the CDR3 is TGTGCCAGCTCATCATCTGACAGGGGGGTCACTGAAGCTTTCTTT.

V usage is TRBV5-1 and J usage is TRBJ1-1; D is uncertain. The germline CDR1 and CDR2 sequences are SGHRS and YFSETQ. The CDR3 length is 14 residues. With 4 bases removed from V and 6 bases from J, the gap between germline ends came to 16 bases. The CDR3, as DNA: TGCGCCAGCAGCCCCGATGGGGTTGTCGCTGAAGCTTTCTTT. Residues: CASSPDGVVAEAFF.

The chain combines TRBV7-9 with TRBJ2-7; TRBD2 matches at 7 bases. V dropped 5 bases and J dropped 6; count of bases not matched to a gene: 13. The CDR3 loop spans 15 amino acids. Germline loops: CDR1 SEHNR, CDR2 FQNEAQ (reference sequence). The CDR3, as DNA: TGTGCCAGCAGCCCCCGCGGCGGGAGAGTGGGCGAGCAGTACTTC. Protein product: CASSPRGGRVGEQYF.

This clonotype was detected a few times. The V gene is TRBV4-1, the J gene TRBJ2-2, with D tentatively TRBD2 (5 bases). Trimming cost V 0 bases and J 4 bases, with 12 bases left between them. Germline CDR1 MGHRA, CDR2 YSYEKL. This CDR3 is built from 16 residues. The CDR3: CASSQEASYGTGELFF. The DNA of the CDR3 is TGCGCCAGCAGCCAAGAGGCTAGCTACGGCACCGGGGAGCTGTTTTTT.